These 15 T cell receptor beta chains came from one sample sequenced in a study of radiotherapy plus CTLA-4 blockade in lung cancer. Sequencing used immunoSEQ multiplex PCR; TCRdb keeps in-frame clones, though not all of them. The sample yields around 100,000 clones, 70% to 85% seen once. This material consisted of peripheral blood, taken from a patient treated with radiotherapy plus ipilimumab. The receptors were gathered from a human donor with non-small cell lung cancer that progressed on radiotherapy plus ipilimumab. Some clones in this sample may be carry-over from other donors' samples.

V usage is TRBV5-6 and J usage is TRBJ1-2; 7 bases match TRBD1. Germline CDR1 reads SGHDT; CDR2 reads YYEEEE. V was clipped by 0 bases and J by 5 bases; unmatched bases: 7. This CDR3 is 15 amino acids long. CDR3 DNA: TGTGCCAGCAGCTTGGAAAGGGGGCACTTATATGGCTACACCTTC. Translation gives CASSLERGHLYGYTF.

The V call is TRBV5-6, the J call TRBJ1-6; D is unclear. Germline CDR1 and CDR2: SGHDT and YYEEEE. CDR3 length: 13 amino acids. V dropped 5 bases and J dropped 12 bases, with 15 bases sitting between them. The CDR3 nucleotides are TGTGCCAGCAGACGAAGAGCCAACCGACCCCTCCACTTT. Translating it yields CASRRRANRPLHF. Using reference TRBV5-6 and TRBJ1-6 for the parts outside the CDR3, the full variable domain is DAGVTQSPTHLIKTRGQQVTLRCSPKSGHDTVSWYQQALGQGPQFIFQYYEEEERQRGNFPDRFSGHQFPNYSSELNVNALLLGDSALYLCASRRRANRPLHFGNGTRLTVT.

The CDR3 spells CASSNIGDEQYF. CDR3 DNA: TGTGCCAGTAGTAATATTGGGGATGAGCAGTACTTC. The chain is built from TRBV19 and TRBJ2-7; D gene unclear. CDR3 length: 12 residues. Germline V gives CDR1 LNHDA, CDR2 SQIVND (reference sequence). V lost 4 bases and J 7 bases, leaving 11 bases between the germline ends.

This clone appeared once. J is TRBJ2-5 and V is TRBV5-1, with unresolved D. Germline CDR1 reads SGHRS; CDR2 reads YFSETQ. V was trimmed by 1 base and J by 1 base, leaving 11 bases between them. The CDR3 has 15 amino acids. The CDR3 coding sequence is TGCGCCAGCAGCTTGAATAGTCTTTCCCAAGAGACCCAGTACTTC. Protein sequence: CASSLNSLSQETQYF. The complete variable domain, with remaining parts taken from reference TRBV5-1 and TRBJ2-5, reads KAGVTQTPRYLIKTRGQQVTLSCSPISGHRSVSWYQQTPGQGLQFLFEYFSETQRNKGNFPGRFSGRQFSNSRSEMNVSTLELGDSALYLCASSLNSLSQETQYFGPGTRLLVL.

This clone was observed once. The rearrangement joins TRBV30 to TRBJ1-1; no reliable D call. The CDR3 contains 13 residues. Germline CDR1 GTSNPN, CDR2 SVGIG (reference sequence). The ends were cut back, 0 bases at V and 6 bases at J, with 11 bases in the middle. CDR3 DNA: TGTGCCTGGAGTGTCAATGTAGACTCTGAAGCTTTCTTT. This encodes CAWSVNVDSEAFF.

The chain joins TRBV7-2 to TRBJ2-3; D remains ambiguous. V shed 1 base and J shed 2 bases, with 4 bases lying between them. The CDR3 is 13 residues long. Germline V gene sequence: CDR1 SGHTA, CDR2 FQGNSA. For the CDR3, the DNA is TGTGCCAGCAGCTTAGATTTCACAGATACGCAGTATTTT. This codes for CASSLDFTDTQYF.

The table lists this clone with a few counts. This rearrangement joins TRBV13 to TRBJ2-7; TRBD2 might be the D (5 bases). The V end was cut by 4 bases, the J end by 3 bases, with 10 bases between. Germline values: CDR1 PRHDT, CDR2 FYEKMQ (reference sequence). This CDR3 has 13 amino acids. The CDR3 sequence: CASSSGGSYEQYF. CDR3 in DNA: TGTGCCAGCAGCTCCGGAGGCAGCTACGAGCAGTACTTC.

This CDR3 is CASTFRLAGAGELFF. CDR3 in DNA: TGTGCCAGCACCTTCAGACTAGCGGGGGCCGGGGAGCTGTTTTTT. The chain combines TRBV7-9 with TRBJ2-2; TRBD2 aligns across 12 bases. This CDR3 has 15 amino acids. V shed 7 bases, J shed 6 bases, and the junction held 6 bases outside the gene matches. Germline V gene lookup returns CDR1 SEHNR and CDR2 FQNEAQ (reference sequence).

The chain has TRBV27 and TRBJ2-5; either TRBD1 or TRBD2 may fit D (5 bases each). This CDR3 has 16 residues. V lost 8 bases to trimming and J lost 5 bases, with 24 bases between them. Germline CDR1 is MNHEY and CDR2 is SMNVEV (reference sequence). For the CDR3, the DNA is TGTGCCAGCGGGTCGGTGGGGGTTTCGGGCTGGGAGACCCAGTACTTC. It yields the protein CASGSVGVSGWETQYF.

This rearrangement joins TRBV6-6 to TRBJ1-6; D gene ambiguous. Germline V gene data show CDR1 as MNHNY and CDR2 as SVGAGI (reference sequence). Trimming shortened V by 4 bases and J by 4 bases, and 5 bases separated the two germline ends. The CDR3 is made up of 13 amino acids. The CDR3 region is CASSSGYNSPLHF. The DNA of the CDR3 is TGTGCCAGCAGTTCCGGATATAATTCACCCCTCCACTTT.

The gene calls are TRBV7-9 and TRBJ1-2; D is undetermined. Germline CDR1 SEHNR, CDR2 FQNEAQ (reference sequence). The CDR3 is 8 amino acids. Trimming cost V 6 bases and J 12 bases, with 5 bases left between them. CDR3 protein: CASSLNTF. The CDR3 bases are TGTGCCAGCAGTCTTAACACCTTC.

The chain uses TRBV7-2 and TRBJ2-1; D unclear. The CDR3 covers 13 residues. Trimming left V 1 base short and J 7 bases short, with 8 bases between. The germline V gene encodes CDR1 SGHTA and CDR2 FQGNSA. CDR3 protein: CASSLVPQNEQFF. CDR3 sequence (DNA): TGTGCCAGCAGCTTAGTACCCCAGAATGAGCAGTTCTTC.

The rearrangement uses TRBV19 and TRBJ1-2, with D hard to call. Trimming shortened V by 3 bases and J by 6 bases, and 17 bases separated the two germline ends. The length of the CDR3 is 15 residues. The germline V gene has CDR1 LNHDA and CDR2 SQIVND (reference sequence). The CDR3 here is CASSMGHGLSHGYTF. CDR3 nucleotide sequence: TGTGCCAGTAGTATGGGCCACGGACTTTCTCATGGCTACACCTTC.

This chain's CDR3 is CASSGVHSGVVYEQYF. In DNA, the CDR3 is TGTGCCAGCAGTGGCGTTCACAGCGGGGTAGTCTACGAGCAGTACTTC. The chain carries TRBV6-1 and TRBJ2-5, with 7 bases fitting TRBD2. The end of the DNA aligns better with TRBJ2-7, so the J call may be wrong. This CDR3 spans 16 amino acids. Germline assignment: CDR1 MNHNS and CDR2 SASEGT.

This clone was seen only once. The chain couples TRBV7-9 to TRBJ1-5; D may be TRBD1 (6 bases). Looked up from germline, CDR1 is SEHNR and CDR2 is FQNEAQ (reference sequence). The CDR3 length is 14 residues. V dropped 5 bases and J dropped 3 bases, with 11 bases sitting between them. As DNA, the CDR3 is TGTGCCAGCAGCAGAGGACAGAACAATCAGCCCCAGCATTTT. Translating gives CASSRGQNNQPQHF.